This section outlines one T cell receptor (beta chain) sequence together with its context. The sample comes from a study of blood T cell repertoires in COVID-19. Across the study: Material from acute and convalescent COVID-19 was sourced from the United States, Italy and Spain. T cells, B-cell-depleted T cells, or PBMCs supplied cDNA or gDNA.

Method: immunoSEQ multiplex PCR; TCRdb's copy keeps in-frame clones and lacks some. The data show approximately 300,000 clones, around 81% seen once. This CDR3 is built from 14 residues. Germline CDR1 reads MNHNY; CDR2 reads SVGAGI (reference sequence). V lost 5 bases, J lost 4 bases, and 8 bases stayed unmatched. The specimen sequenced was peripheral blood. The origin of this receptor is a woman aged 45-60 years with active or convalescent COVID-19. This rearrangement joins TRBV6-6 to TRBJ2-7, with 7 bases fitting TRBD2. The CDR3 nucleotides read TGTGCCAGCAGTCCCCGACGGGGGGAGTACGAGCAGTACTTC. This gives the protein CASSPRRGEYEQYF.